This T cell receptor beta chain is drawn from a study of T cells after yellow fever vaccination. General observations from the study: A large majority of primary-vaccination clones showed up again after the booster (around 96% CD4, around 90% CD8). A secondary response was less intense yet reached its peak sooner, at day 5 versus 15. The CD4 and CD8 compartments had a small share of their clonotypes in common.

CDR1 is MNHNS and CDR2 is SASEGT in the germline V gene. This CDR3 is 14 amino acids long. Trimming shortened V by 11 bases and J by 1 base, and 12 bases separated the two germline ends. As to this clonotype: Its specificity is not known.

The study made its TCR cDNA through 5'RACE template switching. That step introduced a universal primer site along with UMIs. TCRdb analysed the 5' RACE reads with MiXCR anew, one entry per CDR3 protein. This table has 360,000 or so distinct CDR3 sequences, roughly 10% appearing once. The starting material was PBMCs, obtained on the day of the first yellow fever vaccination. This TCR was recovered from a man in his late teens or twenties who received the YFV17D yellow fever vaccine. This chain joins TRBV6-1 and TRBJ2-6; D is perhaps TRBD1 or TRBD2 (5 bases each). CDR3 in DNA: TGTGCCGGCACCGGGGCTTCTGGGGCCAACGTCCTGACTTTC. Translation gives CAGTGASGANVLTF.